This T cell receptor (beta chain) was obtained from a study of cytomegalovirus exposure and HLA in healthy donors. Study-level results: Later examination showed HLA-associated TCR beta chains had greater clonal expansion than equally common others.

PCR primers comprised 60 Vbeta and 13 Jbeta primers. Measured with immunoSEQ multiplex PCR; TCRdb has only the in-frame clones, and not every one. The sample consists of roughly 130,000 clones, 55% to 80% of them appearing once. With respect to this clone: The antigen is unknown.

CDR3 length: 17 amino acids. This chain joins TRBV21-1 and TRBJ2-3; the table names TRBD2, a call not compared with the DNA. TRBV21-1 is a listed pseudogene. This TCR came from a woman aged 40-49 years in good health and CMV-seronegative. Input material: PBMCs. The CDR3 here is CASSTLILAGASDTQYF. The CDR3, as DNA: TGTGCCAGCAGCACGCTAATACTAGCGGGGGCCTCAGATACGCAGTATTTT.